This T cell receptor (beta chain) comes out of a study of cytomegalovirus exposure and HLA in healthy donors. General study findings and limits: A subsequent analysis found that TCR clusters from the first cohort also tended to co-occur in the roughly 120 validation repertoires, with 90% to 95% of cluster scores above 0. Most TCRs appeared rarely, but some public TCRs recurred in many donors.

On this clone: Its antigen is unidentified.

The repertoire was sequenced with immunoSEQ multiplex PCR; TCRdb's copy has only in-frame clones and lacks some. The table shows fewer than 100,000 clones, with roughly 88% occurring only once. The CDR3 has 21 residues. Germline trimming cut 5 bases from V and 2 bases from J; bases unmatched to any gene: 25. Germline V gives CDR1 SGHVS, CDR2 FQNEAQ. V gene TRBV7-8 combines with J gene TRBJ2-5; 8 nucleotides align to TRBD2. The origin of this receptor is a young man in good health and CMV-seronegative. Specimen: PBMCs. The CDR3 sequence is CASSEDTPRGYLAGLQETQYF. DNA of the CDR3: TGTGCCAGCAGCGAGGACACCCCTCGGGGATACCTAGCGGGTCTGCAAGAGACCCAGTACTTC.